What follows is one TCR beta chain and its context. What it binds is not known. The entry originates in a study of cytomegalovirus exposure and HLA in healthy donors. Study-wide results and caveats: Previous analysis showed most TCR beta V segments were productive about 90% or about 30% of the time. One variant, a missense change in DCLRE1C, was linked in a later analysis to TCR beta V- and J-gene trimming.

The PCR contained 60 Vbeta and 13 Jbeta primers. Sequencing was performed with immunoSEQ multiplex PCR; in TCRdb, only in-frame clones are kept and a portion is missing. The sample contains more than 110,000 clones, 80% of which appear only once. The germline CDR1 and CDR2 sequences are SGHVS and FQNEAQ. The CDR3 is 15 amino acids. The junction had 1 base not matched to a gene; V was cut back by 2 bases and J by 3 bases. V gene TRBV7-8 combines with J gene TRBJ2-2; 9 nucleotides agree with TRBD2. This TCR derives from a male donor in good health and CMV-seronegative. The sequenced material came from PBMCs. The CDR3 loop is CASSLIAGDTGELFF. Written as DNA, the CDR3 is TGTGCCAGCAGCTTAATAGCGGGGGACACCGGGGAGCTGTTTTTT.